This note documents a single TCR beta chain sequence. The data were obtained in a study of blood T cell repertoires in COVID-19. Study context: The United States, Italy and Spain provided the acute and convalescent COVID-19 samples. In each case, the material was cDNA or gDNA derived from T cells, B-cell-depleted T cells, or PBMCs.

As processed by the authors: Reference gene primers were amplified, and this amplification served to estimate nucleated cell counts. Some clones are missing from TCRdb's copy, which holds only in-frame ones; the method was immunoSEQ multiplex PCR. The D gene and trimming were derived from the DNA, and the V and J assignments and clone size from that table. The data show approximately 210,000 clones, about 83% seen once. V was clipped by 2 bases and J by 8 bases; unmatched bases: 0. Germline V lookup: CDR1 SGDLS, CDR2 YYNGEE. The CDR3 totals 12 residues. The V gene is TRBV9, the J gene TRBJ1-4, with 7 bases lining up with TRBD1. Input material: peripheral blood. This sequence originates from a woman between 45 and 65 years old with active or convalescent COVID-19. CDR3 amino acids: CASSVRGEKLFF. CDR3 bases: TGTGCCAGCAGCGTCAGGGGGGAAAAACTGTTTTTT.